This TCR beta chain derives from a study of long-term antiretroviral therapy in people with HIV. Across the whole study: The 2015 immediate-ART recommendation came about a decade after the earliest samples.

Sequencing used immunoSEQ v3.0 at survey level. The target of sequencing was about 40,000-50,000 T-cell genomes per sample. Assay used: immunoSEQ multiplex PCR; TCRdb lists only in-frame clones, some missing. Among about 25,000 clones listed, more than 65% were seen once. The J segment lost 3 bases and the V segment lost 3 bases, leaving 7 bases of the junction unmatched. Germline values: CDR1 MNHEY, CDR2 SMNVEV (reference sequence). The CDR3 runs to 16 residues. The chain uses TRBV27 and TRBJ2-2; TRBD1 aligns across 7 bases. The sequence was obtained from a woman aged 40 to 50 with HIV. Sequencing used unsorted PBMCs, obtained 0.5 years after starting antiretroviral therapy. CDR3 residues: CASSFADRVDTGELFF. DNA of the CDR3: TGTGCCAGCAGTTTCGCCGACAGGGTAGACACCGGGGAGCTGTTTTTT.